The rows below give T cell receptor beta chains drawn from one sample of a study of blood T cell repertoires in COVID-19. Generated by immunoSEQ multiplex PCR, the TCRdb table keeps only in-frame clones and is missing some. The sample carries over 45,000 clones, approximately 80% recorded once. Sequencing was done on a sample of peripheral blood. The receptor source for this set is a woman older than 75 with active or convalescent COVID-19. The CDR3 runs from the conserved cysteine through the conserved F or W. D genes are given only for firm matches. For some rows the clone size is stated as once, few or many, or as a class when expanded; others skip it.

TRBV28	once	TRBJ1-1	TRBD1	TGTGCCAGCAGACCTGCTCAGGGACAGGGGGGCACTGAAGCTTTCTTT	CASRPAQGQGGTEAFF
TRBV6-4	-	TRBJ1-5	TRBD1	TGTGCCAGCAGTGAATGGGACAGGGGAGTTAGCAATCAGCCCCAGCATTTT	CASSEWDRGVSNQPQHF
TRBV3-1/TRBV3-2	-	TRBJ2-2	TRBD2	TGTGCCAGCAGCCAAGTCCTGGGGGGGTTCACCGGGGAGCTGTTTTTT	CASSQVLGGFTGELFF
TRBV25-1	-	TRBJ1-6	TRBD1	TGTGCCAGCAGTGAATCCGGGACAGGGAATTCACCCCTCCACTTT	CASSESGTGNSPLHF
TRBV14	-	TRBJ1-2	-	TGTGCCAGCAGCCCTAAAGTTCGGACAGACTATGGCTACACCTTC	CASSPKVRTDYGYTF
TRBV2	few	TRBJ1-5	TRBD1	TGTGCCAGCAGGGACAGGGCAGGCAATCAGCCCCAGCATTTT	CASRDRAGNQPQHF
TRBV7-2	-	TRBJ1-2	-	TGTGCCAGCAGCTTTGACACGAGCTATGGCTACACCTTC	CASSFDTSYGYTF
TRBV27	-	TRBJ1-1	TRBD1	TGTGCCAGCAGTCCCCCCCCCGTCAGGGGGACTGAAGCTTTCTTT	CASSPPPVRGTEAFF
TRBV2	-	TRBJ1-4	-	TGTGCCAGCAGGCGGACTAATGAAAAACTGTTTTTT	CASRRTNEKLFF
TRBV27	-	TRBJ1-2	-	TGTGCCAGCAGTCCAAAGACAGGAGCTAACTATGGCTACACCTTC	CASSPKTGANYGYTF
TRBV5-1	-	TRBJ2-1	TRBD2	TGCGCCAGCAGCTTTTCGGTAGCGGGGGCTTACAATGAGCAGTTCTTC	CASSFSVAGAYNEQFF
TRBV10-3	-	TRBJ2-1	-	TGTGCCATCAGTGAGACGGGCAATGAGCAGTTCTTC	CAISETGNEQFF
TRBV6-2/TRBV6-3	few	TRBJ2-5	TRBD1	TGTGCCAGCAGTTACTCAGACAGGGGATTCCAAGAGACCCAGTACTTC	CASSYSDRGFQETQYF
TRBV2	-	TRBJ1-3	TRBD1	TGTGCCAGCAGTGAACAGGGGGGAAGAAACACCATATATTTT	CASSEQGGRNTIYF
TRBV27	-	TRBJ1-1	-	TGTGCCAGCCGCAGGGGCACTGAAGCTTTCTTT	CASRRGTEAFF
TRBV29-1	once	TRBJ1-1	-	TGCAGCGTCTCGAACACTGAAGCTTTCTTT	CSVSNTEAFF
TRBV12-3/TRBV12-4	-	TRBJ1-5	-	TGTGCCAGCAGTTTTAGTCTGAGGCCCCAGCATTTT	CASSFSLRPQHF
TRBV7-7	-	TRBJ2-1	TRBD2	TGTGCCAGCAGCTTGGACTCCAGCGGGGGGCCGCAGTTCTTC	CASSLDSSGGPQFF
TRBV11-2	-	TRBJ1-2	-	TGTGCCAGCAGCCTAGGAGCGTATGGCTACACCTTC	CASSLGAYGYTF
TRBV9	-	TRBJ2-1	TRBD2	TGTGCCAGCGGAAAGGGTCGGCGGGGGGGTTACAATGAGCAGTTCTTC	CASGKGRRGGYNEQFF
TRBV20-1	-	TRBJ2-1	-	TGCAGTGCTTATTTGTCGGAGCAGTTCTTC	CSAYLSEQFF
TRBV9	-	TRBJ1-2	-	TGTGCCAGCAGCGTAGCCGGGGGGCGTAGCTATGGCTACACCTTC	CASSVAGGRSYGYTF
TRBV6-6	-	TRBJ1-2	-	TGTGCCAGCAGTGGGGGGGCTGGTGGCTACACCTTC	CASSGGAGGYTF
TRBV23-1	few	TRBJ1-2	-	TGCGCCAGCAGTCAATCGGGGGAGGGGGCTAACTATGGCTACACCTTC	CASSQSGEGANYGYTF
TRBV7-2	-	TRBJ1-5	TRBD1	TGTGCCAGCAGCGGGGACAGGGGAAACCAGCCCCAGCATTTT	CASSGDRGNQPQHF
TRBV3-1/TRBV3-2	-	TRBJ1-2	-	TGTGCCAGCAGCCAAGGCGGAACTAACTATGGCTACACCTTC	CASSQGGTNYGYTF
TRBV6-6	-	TRBJ2-1	TRBD2	TGTGCCAGCACCCCCCACGGAAGCGGGGGGAATGAGCAGTTCTTC	CASTPHGSGGNEQFF
TRBV9	-	TRBJ2-1	-	TGTGCCAGCAGCGCCGGGACTCCCAATGAGCAGTTCTTC	CASSAGTPNEQFF
TRBV5-1	-	TRBJ2-6	TRBD1	TGCGCCAGTACACAGGGGCTTGGGGCCAACGTCCTGACTTTC	CASTQGLGANVLTF
TRBV4-1	few	TRBJ1-6	-	TGCGCCAGCAGCCCAGGGAGGGCCGAATATAATTCACCCCTCCACTTT	CASSPGRAEYNSPLHF
TRBV9	-	TRBJ2-1	TRBD1	TGTGCCAGCAGCTCCCCGACAGGGATCTTAGTTACGAGCTCCTACAATGAGCAGTTCTTC	CASSSPTGILVTSSYNEQFF
TRBV24-1	-	TRBJ2-2	TRBD2	TGTGCCACCAGTGAGGCGGGACTAGTGAACACCGGGGAGCTGTTTTTT	CATSEAGLVNTGELFF
TRBV11-2	many	TRBJ1-1	-	TGTGCCAGCAGCAACAACCGGGATGAAGCTTTCTTT	CASSNNRDEAFF
TRBV11-3	-	TRBJ1-1	-	TGTGCCGGAACCGGACGGGGCACTGAAGCTTTCTTT	CAGTGRGTEAFF
TRBV28	-	TRBJ2-2	TRBD1	TGTGCCAGCAGGAAACAGGGGGCAGGGACCGGGGAGCTGTTTTTT	CASRKQGAGTGELFF
TRBV6-5	-	TRBJ1-5	TRBD1	TGTGCCAGCAAATGGACAGGGGAGTCCCAGCATTTT	CASKWTGESQHF
TRBV14	few	TRBJ1-1	-	TGTGCCAGCAGCCGACTATTGAACACTGAAGCTTTCTTT	CASSRLLNTEAFF
TRBV7-3	-	TRBJ1-1	-	TGTGCCAGCAGCTCACAGGGAAACACTGAAGCTTTCTTT	CASSSQGNTEAFF
TRBV30	-	TRBJ2-3	TRBD2	TGTGCCTGGACTAGCGGCCGCGCGACGGATACGCAGTATTTT	CAWTSGRATDTQYF
TRBV6-6	-	TRBJ1-5	TRBD1	TGTGCCAGCAGAGACAACAGGGGTAGTAGCAATCAGCCCCAGCATTTT	CASRDNRGSSNQPQHF
TRBV6-2/TRBV6-3	few	TRBJ2-3	-	TGTGCCAGCAGTACGGCAGGGGAGGGGACAGATACGCAGTATTTT	CASSTAGEGTDTQYF
TRBV7-7	-	TRBJ1-4	TRBD1	TGTGCTAGCAGCTTAGGGGGGACAGCTAATGAAAAACTGTTTTTT	CASSLGGTANEKLFF
TRBV6-2/TRBV6-3	few	TRBJ2-1	TRBD2	TGTGCCAGCAGCCCCGGGACTACTCTCTACAATGAGCAGTTCTTC	CASSPGTTLYNEQFF
TRBV28	-	TRBJ1-5	TRBD1	TGTGCCAGCAGTTCCCACTCGACAGGGACTCAGCCCCAGCATTTT	CASSSHSTGTQPQHF
TRBV20-1	-	TRBJ1-2	-	TGCAGTGCTATACAGGGAGAGGGCTACACCTTC	CSAIQGEGYTF
TRBV28	-	TRBJ2-7	-	TGTGCCAGCAGTTCCCACCAGGGTTACGAGCAGTACTTC	CASSSHQGYEQYF
TRBV14	-	TRBJ1-1	-	TGTGCCAGCAGCCAACAGATGAACACTGAAGCTTTCTTT	CASSQQMNTEAFF
TRBV7-6	-	TRBJ1-4	TRBD1	TGTGCCAGCAGCCTCCTCGGACAGGGAACTTCAACTAATGAAAAACTGTTTTTT	CASSLLGQGTSTNEKLFF
TRBV27	-	TRBJ1-2	-	TGTGCCAGCAGTTTAGGAGTCAGCGCAAGAGGGCTTAACTATGGCTACACCTTC	CASSLGVSARGLNYGYTF
TRBV7-2	-	TRBJ2-2	TRBD2	TGTGCCAGCAGCCTAAGGAGCGGGGGACGGACCGGGGAGCTGTTTTTT	CASSLRSGGRTGELFF
TRBV9	-	TRBJ2-3	TRBD2	TGTGCCAGCAGCTCCTCTAGCGGGGGGTACGATACGCAGTATTTT	CASSSSSGGYDTQYF
TRBV19	-	TRBJ1-4	-	TGTGCCAGTGGCGCGGGATTCAGCGTGGTTGAAAAACTGTTTTTT	CASGAGFSVVEKLFF
TRBV7-3	-	TRBJ1-5	-	TGTGCCAGCAGCCAGGGGTTCAGCAATCAGCCCCAGCATTTT	CASSQGFSNQPQHF
TRBV7-2	few	TRBJ2-1	TRBD2	TGTGCCAGCAGCGACCAAGCGGGGGGTTACAATGAGCAGTTCTTC	CASSDQAGGYNEQFF
TRBV12-3/TRBV12-4	few	TRBJ1-2	-	TGTGCCAGCAGTTTGACAGGATACTATGGCTACACCTTC	CASSLTGYYGYTF
TRBV9	-	TRBJ2-2	-	TGTGCCACATCGGGTCGTAACACCGGGGAGCTGTTTTTT	CATSGRNTGELFF
TRBV6-4	-	TRBJ1-1	-	TGTGCCAGCAGTGACACAGACAGGAGGACTGAAGCTTTCTTT	CASSDTDRRTEAFF
TRBV18	-	TRBJ1-1	-	TGTGCCAGCTCACCTAATGGGCAGGGCTCTGAAGCTTTCTTT	CASSPNGQGSEAFF
TRBV7-2	-	TRBJ2-6	TRBD1	TGTGCCAGCAGCTTAATGGGGACAGGTAGCGTCCTGACTTTC	CASSLMGTGSVLTF
TRBV3-1/TRBV3-2	-	TRBJ2-1	TRBD2	TGTGCCAGCAGCCACCCCGGGCGGGGGGGAAGCTCCTACAATGAGCAGTTCTTC	CASSHPGRGGSSYNEQFF